What follows describes a single TCR beta chain. This record comes from a study of blood T cell repertoires in COVID-19. The wider study: Collection of acute and convalescent COVID-19 samples took place in the United States, Italy and Spain.

Germline assignment: CDR1 LGHNT and CDR2 FRNRAP. The CDR3 sequence is 14 residues long. V was cut by 3 bases and J by 3 bases, with 8 bases left in between. Measured with immunoSEQ multiplex PCR; TCRdb has only the in-frame clones, and not every one. This sample has 400,000 to 450,000 clones, with about 89% found just once. Sequencing used peripheral blood. The sequence derives from a woman aged 40 to 55 with COVID-19, enrolled during active disease. The rearrangement uses TRBV12-5 and TRBJ2-2; a weak D match, TRBD2 (6 bases). The CDR3 sequence: CASGFGGHTGELFF. The CDR3 coding sequence is TGTGCTAGTGGTTTCGGGGGTCACACCGGGGAGCTGTTTTTT.